The T cell receptor (beta chain) described here comes from a study of cytomegalovirus exposure and HLA in healthy donors. The ends lost 4 bases at V and 4 bases at J; junction bases unmatched: 3. The CDR3 length is 13 residues. The germline V gene has CDR1 SGHNT and CDR2 YYREEE (reference sequence). Method: immunoSEQ multiplex PCR; TCRdb's copy keeps in-frame clones and lacks some. The table shows some 140,000 clones, with about 86% occurring only once. Source material: PBMCs. This clonotype was obtained from a human donor in good health. The V call is TRBV5-4, the J call TRBJ2-5; 8 bases agree with TRBD2. CDR3 residues: CASSTTSGETQYF. The CDR3 nucleotides are TGTGCCAGCAGCACTACTAGCGGAGAGACCCAGTACTTC.